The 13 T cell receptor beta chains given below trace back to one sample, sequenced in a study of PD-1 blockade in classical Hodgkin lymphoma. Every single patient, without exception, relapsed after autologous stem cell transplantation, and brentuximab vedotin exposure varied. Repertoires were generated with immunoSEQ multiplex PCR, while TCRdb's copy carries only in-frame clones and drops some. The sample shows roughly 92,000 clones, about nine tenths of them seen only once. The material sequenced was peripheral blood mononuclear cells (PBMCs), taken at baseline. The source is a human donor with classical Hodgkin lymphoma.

The DNA of the CDR3 is TGTGCCAGCTTCGCGGCGGGACGGTTGGATGGCTACACCTTC. Its translation: CASFAAGRLDGYTF. This rearrangement joins TRBV6-5 to TRBJ1-2; the D gene is possibly TRBD1 (5 bases). The CDR3 is 14 residues long. The germline V gene has CDR1 MNHEY and CDR2 SVGAGI. The V and J ends lost 8 bases and 6 bases respectively, with 19 bases between them.

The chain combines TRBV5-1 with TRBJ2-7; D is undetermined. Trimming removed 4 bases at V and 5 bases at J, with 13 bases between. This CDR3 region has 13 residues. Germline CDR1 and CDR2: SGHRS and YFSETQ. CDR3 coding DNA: TGCGCCAGCAGCCTGAGTAAATCTCACGAGCAGTACTTC. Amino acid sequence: CASSLSKSHEQYF. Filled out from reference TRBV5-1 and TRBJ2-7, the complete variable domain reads KAGVTQTPRYLIKTRGQQVTLSCSPISGHRSVSWYQQTPGQGLQFLFEYFSETQRNKGNFPGRFSGRQFSNSRSEMNVSTLELGDSALYLCASSLSKSHEQYFGPGTRLTVT.

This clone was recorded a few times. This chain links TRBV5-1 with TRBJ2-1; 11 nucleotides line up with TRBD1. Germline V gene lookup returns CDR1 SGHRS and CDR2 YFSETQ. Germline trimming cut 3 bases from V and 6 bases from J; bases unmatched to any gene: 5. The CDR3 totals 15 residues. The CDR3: CASSSGQGVSNEQFF. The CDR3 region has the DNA TGCGCCAGCAGCTCGGGACAGGGGGTCAGCAATGAGCAGTTCTTC.

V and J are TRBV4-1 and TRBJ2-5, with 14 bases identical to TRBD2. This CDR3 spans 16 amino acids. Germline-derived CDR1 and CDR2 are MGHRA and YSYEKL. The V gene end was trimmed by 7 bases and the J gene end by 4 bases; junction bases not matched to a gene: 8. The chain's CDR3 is CASNKGTSGSPETQYF. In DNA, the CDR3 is TGCGCCAGCAACAAAGGGACTAGCGGGAGTCCAGAGACCCAGTACTTC.

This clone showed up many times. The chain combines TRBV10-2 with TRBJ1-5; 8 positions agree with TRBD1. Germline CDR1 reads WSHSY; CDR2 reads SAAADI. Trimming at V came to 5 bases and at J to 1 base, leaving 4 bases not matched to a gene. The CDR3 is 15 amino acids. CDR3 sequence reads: CASSPGGWSNQPQHF. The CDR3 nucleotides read TGCGCCAGCAGTCCAGGGGGCTGGAGCAATCAGCCCCAGCATTTT.

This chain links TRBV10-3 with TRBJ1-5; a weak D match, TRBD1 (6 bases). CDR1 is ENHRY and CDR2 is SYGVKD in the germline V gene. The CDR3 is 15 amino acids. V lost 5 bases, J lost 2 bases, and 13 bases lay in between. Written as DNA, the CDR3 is TGTGCCATCAGTCCCGGGGGGGGCGGCAATCAGCCCCAGCATTTT. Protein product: CAISPGGGGNQPQHF.

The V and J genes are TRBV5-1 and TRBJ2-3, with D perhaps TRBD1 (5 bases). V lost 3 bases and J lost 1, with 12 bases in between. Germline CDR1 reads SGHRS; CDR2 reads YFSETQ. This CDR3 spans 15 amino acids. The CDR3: CASSSAGHGTDTQYF. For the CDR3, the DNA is TGCGCCAGCAGCTCCGCCGGACACGGCACAGATACGCAGTATTTT.

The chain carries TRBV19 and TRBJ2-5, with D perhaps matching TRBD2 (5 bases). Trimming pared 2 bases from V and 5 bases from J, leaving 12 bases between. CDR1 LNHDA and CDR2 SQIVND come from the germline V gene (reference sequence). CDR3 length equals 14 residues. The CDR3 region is CASSISGGGETQYF. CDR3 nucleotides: TGTGCCAGTAGTATAAGCGGAGGTGGTGAGACCCAGTACTTC. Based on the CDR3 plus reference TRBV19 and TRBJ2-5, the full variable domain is DGGITQSPKYLFRKEGQNVTLSCEQNLNHDAMYWYRQDPGQGLRLIYYSQIVNDFQKGDIAEGYSVSREKKESFPLTVTSAQKNPTAFYLCASSISGGGETQYFGPGTRLLVL.

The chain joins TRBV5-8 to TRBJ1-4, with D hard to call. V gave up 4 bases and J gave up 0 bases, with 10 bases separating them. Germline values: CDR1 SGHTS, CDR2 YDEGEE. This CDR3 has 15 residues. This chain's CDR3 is CASSAEEATNEKLFF. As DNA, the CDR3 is TGTGCCAGCAGCGCGGAGGAAGCAACTAATGAAAAACTGTTTTTT.

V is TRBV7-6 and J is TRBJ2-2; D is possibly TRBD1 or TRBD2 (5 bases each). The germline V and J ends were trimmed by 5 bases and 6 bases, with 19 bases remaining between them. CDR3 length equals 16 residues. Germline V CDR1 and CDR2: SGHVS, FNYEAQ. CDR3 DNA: TGTGCCAGCAGCCGACGAAGGGACCCCGACGCCGGGGAGCTGTTTTTT. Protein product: CASSRRRDPDAGELFF.

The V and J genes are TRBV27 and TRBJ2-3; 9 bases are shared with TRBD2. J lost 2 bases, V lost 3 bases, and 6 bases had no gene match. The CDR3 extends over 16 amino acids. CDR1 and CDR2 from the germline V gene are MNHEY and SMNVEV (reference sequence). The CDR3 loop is CASSLLLAGITDTQYF. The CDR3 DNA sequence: TGTGCCAGCAGTTTGCTCCTAGCGGGAATCACAGATACGCAGTATTTT.

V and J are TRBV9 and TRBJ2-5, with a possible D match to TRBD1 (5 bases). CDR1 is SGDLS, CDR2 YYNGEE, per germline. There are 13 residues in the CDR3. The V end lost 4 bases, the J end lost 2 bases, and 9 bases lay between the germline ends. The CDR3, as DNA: TGTGCCAGCAGCAGGGGTTGGCAAGAGACCCAGTACTTC. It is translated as CASSRGWQETQYF.

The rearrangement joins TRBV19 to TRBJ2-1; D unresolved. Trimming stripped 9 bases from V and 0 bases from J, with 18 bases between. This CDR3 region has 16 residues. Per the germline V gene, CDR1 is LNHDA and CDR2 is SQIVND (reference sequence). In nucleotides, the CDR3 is TGTGCCAGCCTACAGACCCGTGGGTCCTCCTACAATGAGCAGTTCTTC. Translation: CASLQTRGSSYNEQFF.